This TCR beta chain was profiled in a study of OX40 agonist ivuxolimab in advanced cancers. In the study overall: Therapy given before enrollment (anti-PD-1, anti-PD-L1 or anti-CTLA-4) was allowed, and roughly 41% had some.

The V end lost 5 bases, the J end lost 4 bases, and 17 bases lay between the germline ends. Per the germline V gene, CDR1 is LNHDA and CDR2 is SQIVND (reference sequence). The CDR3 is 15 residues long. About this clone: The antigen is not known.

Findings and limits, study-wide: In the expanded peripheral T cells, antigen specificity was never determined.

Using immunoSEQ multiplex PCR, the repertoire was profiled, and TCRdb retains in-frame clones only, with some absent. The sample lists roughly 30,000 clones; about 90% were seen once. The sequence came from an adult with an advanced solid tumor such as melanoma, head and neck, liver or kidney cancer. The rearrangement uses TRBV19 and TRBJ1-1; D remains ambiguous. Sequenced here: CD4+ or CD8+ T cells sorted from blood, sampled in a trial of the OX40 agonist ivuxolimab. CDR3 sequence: CASSVYSSSGTEAFF. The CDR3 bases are TGTGCCAGTAGTGTTTACAGCTCTAGCGGCACTGAAGCTTTCTTT.